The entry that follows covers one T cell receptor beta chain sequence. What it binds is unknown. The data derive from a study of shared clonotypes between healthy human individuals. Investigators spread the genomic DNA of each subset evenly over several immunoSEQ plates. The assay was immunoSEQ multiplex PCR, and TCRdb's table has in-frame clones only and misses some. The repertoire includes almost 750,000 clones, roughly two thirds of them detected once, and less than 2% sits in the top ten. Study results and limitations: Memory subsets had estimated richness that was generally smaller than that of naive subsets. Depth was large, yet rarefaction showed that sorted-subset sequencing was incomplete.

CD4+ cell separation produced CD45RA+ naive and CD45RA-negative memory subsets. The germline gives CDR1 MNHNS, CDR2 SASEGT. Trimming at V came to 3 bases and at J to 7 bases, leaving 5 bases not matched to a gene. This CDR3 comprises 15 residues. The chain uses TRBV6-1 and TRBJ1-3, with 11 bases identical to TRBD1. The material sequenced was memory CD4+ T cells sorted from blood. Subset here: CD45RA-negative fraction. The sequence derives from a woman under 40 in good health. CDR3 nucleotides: TGTGCCAGCAGTGAGGACAGGGGGCGGCGGAACACCATATATTTT. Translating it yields CASSEDRGRRNTIYF.